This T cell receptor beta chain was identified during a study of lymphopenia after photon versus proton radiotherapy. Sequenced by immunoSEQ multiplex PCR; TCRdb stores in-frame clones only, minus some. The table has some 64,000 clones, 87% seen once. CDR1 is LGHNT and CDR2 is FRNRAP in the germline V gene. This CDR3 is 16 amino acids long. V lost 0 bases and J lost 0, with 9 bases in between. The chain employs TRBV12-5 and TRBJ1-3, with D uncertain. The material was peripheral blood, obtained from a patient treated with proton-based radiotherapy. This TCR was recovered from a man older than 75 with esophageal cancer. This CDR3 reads CASGLVINRSGNTIYF. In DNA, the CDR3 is TGTGCTAGTGGTTTGGTAATTAACCGCTCTGGAAACACCATATATTTT.